Following are 3 T cell receptor beta chains from one sample sequenced in a study of PD-1 blockade in classical Hodgkin lymphoma. Assay used: immunoSEQ multiplex PCR; TCRdb lists only in-frame clones, some missing. The sample has 100,000 or so clones, around 89% seen once; the top ten hold 6.5% to 7.5%. All patients experienced relapse after autologous stem cell transplantation, and brentuximab vedotin exposure was variable. The sample was peripheral blood mononuclear cells (PBMCs), taken before the second cycle of nivolumab. These receptors originate from a human donor with classical Hodgkin lymphoma.

The chain has TRBV28 and TRBJ1-5; perhaps TRBD1 as D (5 bases). V lost 2 bases, J lost 4 bases, and 12 bases lay in between. Germline values: CDR1 MDHEN, CDR2 SYDVKM. This CDR3 has 15 residues. CDR3 bases: TGTGCCAGCAGTTTAGTACGGGGGGGGAATCAGCCCCAGCATTTT. This sequence encodes CASSLVRGGNQPQHF.

The genes are TRBV29-1 and TRBJ1-4, with D tentatively TRBD1 (6 bases). This CDR3 has 13 amino acids. Per germline, CDR1 SQVTM and CDR2 ANQGSEA. Deletions cut 7 bases from V and 7 bases from J, with 16 bases between. The CDR3 protein is CSADRGAGEKLFF. Written as DNA, the CDR3 is TGCAGCGCAGACCGGGGGGCCGGTGAAAAACTGTTTTTT.

A single count supports this clone. The gene calls are TRBV9 and TRBJ1-4; D might be TRBD1 (5 bases). The CDR3 loop spans 17 amino acids. V was cut by 4 bases and J by 4 bases, with 20 bases left in between. Germline V CDR1 and CDR2: SGDLS, YYNGEE. The CDR3 reads CASSQKGDGVGNEKLFF. CDR3 nucleotides: TGTGCCAGCAGCCAAAAAGGGGACGGAGTAGGTAATGAAAAACTGTTTTTT.